This T cell receptor (beta chain) was documented in a study of blood T cell repertoires in COVID-19. Overall study: Some COVID-19 samples were acute and others convalescent; all came from the United States, Italy and Spain.

Produced via immunoSEQ multiplex PCR; TCRdb's table is partial and in-frame only. The sample lists around 200,000 clones, roughly 88% occurring once. The sample comprised PBMCs or T cells enriched from blood (not recorded which). The receptor was isolated from a woman in her forties with acute COVID-19.

The CDR3 DNA reads as TGTGCCTGGGGAGAGGCAGGGGATGAAAAACTGTTTTTT. This encodes CAWGEAGDEKLFF. The chain combines TRBV30 with TRBJ1-4, with D perhaps matching TRBD1 (6 bases). The CDR3 length is 13 residues. The germline V gene has CDR1 GTSNPN and CDR2 SVGIG (reference sequence). Between the trimmed V and J ends, which lost 5 bases and 6 bases, there was a span of 13 bases. Combining the CDR3 with reference TRBV30 and TRBJ1-4 gives the whole variable domain SQTIHQWPATLVQPVGSPLSLECTVEGTSNPNLYWYRQAAGRGLQLLFYSVGIGQISSEVPQNLSASRPQDRQFILSSKKLLLSDSGFYLCAWGEAGDEKLFFGSGTQLSVL.